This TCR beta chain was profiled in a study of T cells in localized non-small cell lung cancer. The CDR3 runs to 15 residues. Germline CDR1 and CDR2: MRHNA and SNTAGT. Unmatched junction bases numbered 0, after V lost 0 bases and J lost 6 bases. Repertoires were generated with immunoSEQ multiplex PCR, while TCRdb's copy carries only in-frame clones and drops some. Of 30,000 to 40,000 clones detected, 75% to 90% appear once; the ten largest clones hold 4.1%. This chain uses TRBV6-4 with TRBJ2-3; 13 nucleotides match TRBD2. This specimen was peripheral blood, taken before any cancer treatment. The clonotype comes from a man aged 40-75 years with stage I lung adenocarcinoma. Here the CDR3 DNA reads TGTGCCAGCAGTGACTCGACTAGCGGGGGGGATACGCAGTATTTT. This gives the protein CASSDSTSGGDTQYF.